This T cell receptor beta chain was obtained from a study of T cells in tuberculosis. Background on the study: T cells were selected with CD1B tetramers loaded with glucose monomycolate.

Germline CDR1 MGHRA, CDR2 YSYEKL. This CDR3 comprises 20 residues. V dropped 2 bases and J dropped 2; count of bases not matched to a gene: 19. Tuberculin skin test and IGRA determined adolescents' latent tuberculosis status at entry. Sequencing was performed with immunoSEQ multiplex PCR; in TCRdb, only in-frame clones are kept and a portion is missing. The data contain about 34,000 clones, around 97% of them singletons. This clone was found once. Its antigen remains unidentified. General study results and limits: Smaller alpha distances in active tuberculosis partly reflected shorter CDR3-alpha lengths.

The sequence came from a donor under 30 with latent tuberculosis or without tuberculosis infection. Sequenced input: PBMCs. The rearrangement uses TRBV4-1 and TRBJ2-3, with TRBD1 identical over 7 bases. Here the CDR3 reads CASSQKPPSVSQGFTDTQYF. In DNA, the CDR3 is TGCGCCAGCAGCCAAAAGCCCCCCAGCGTCTCACAGGGGTTCACAGATACGCAGTATTTT.